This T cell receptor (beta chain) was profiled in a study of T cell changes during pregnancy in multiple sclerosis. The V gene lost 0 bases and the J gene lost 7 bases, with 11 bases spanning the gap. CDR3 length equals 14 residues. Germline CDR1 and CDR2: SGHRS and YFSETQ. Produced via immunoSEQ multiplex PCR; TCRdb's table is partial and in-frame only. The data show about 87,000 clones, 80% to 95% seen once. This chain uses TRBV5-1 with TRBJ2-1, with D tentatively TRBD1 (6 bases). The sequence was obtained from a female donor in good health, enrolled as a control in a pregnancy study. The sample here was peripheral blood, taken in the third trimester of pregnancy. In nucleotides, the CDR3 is TGCGCCAGCAGCTTGGGCGGACAGCGTAATGAGCAGTTCTTC. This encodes CASSLGGQRNEQFF.